The entry that follows covers one T cell receptor beta chain sequence. This clonotype was recorded many times. Its antigen has not been determined. No much larger clonotype is one base removed from it; base qualities were not supplied. Library creation used multiplex PCR. The sample was run on an Illumina HiSeq 4000. iRepertoire HTBI primers and Arm-PCR amplification of CDR3 regions were used to construct TCR beta libraries. Gel purification was performed on PCR products prior to sequencing. In the authors' own workflow: Gene usage analysis of CDR3 amino acid clonotypes used the 50 to 70 TRBV and around 13 TRBJ segments found across samples. COPE and FqMerger were used to merge filtered high-quality paired reads into contigs. BLAST was used to align contigs to IMGT TRBV, TRBD and TRBJ reference genes, and CDR3 was defined according to IMGT. Highly expanded clones were defined as clonotypes with a frequency above 0.1%. Shannon entropy served as the measure of repertoire diversity, while the Gini coefficient captured V-J evenness. A clonotype found in more than one individual was treated as public. The public sequencing data were trimmed at Q25 with fastp and processed into clonotypes with MiXCR by TCRdb, which kept only in-frame beta chains. CDR3 protein duplicates are merged, each entry listing the most common genes and DNA. These V and J calls are TCRdb output, not the study's own analysis. In all, the sample holds a few hundred thousand distinct CDR3 sequences, and around 18% of those were seen once. The ten largest clones add up to 13% to 15% of the sample.

According to the study, the label for this sample's time point signals: newly diagnosed GD, antithyroid drugs for less than 3 months. For both TCR sequencing and RNA sequencing, RNA was extracted from PBMCs in TRIzol. The diagnosis of Graves' disease was made according to American Thyroid Association guidelines. Recruitment of patients was carried out at an endocrinology department in Xi'an, China. Each patient gave about 8.1 milliliters of peripheral blood, collected in an EDTA anticoagulant tube. PBMCs were isolated by Ficoll Paque Plus density gradient separation without further T cell sorting. An Agilent 2100 Bioanalyzer and agarose gel were used to check RNA quality, while a NanoDrop 2000 measured RNA concentration. This sample is part of a study of regulatory T cells in long-lasting Graves disease (dated by TCRdb to 2020 to 2022). For the wider study: In the newly diagnosed Graves' disease group, patients had been taking antithyroid drugs for less than 3 months. This study used TCR sequencing and RNA sequencing of peripheral blood to compare persistent Graves' disease patients against newly diagnosed Graves' disease patients. The study was conducted in China and was registered as a clinical trial. TCR sequencing covered roughly 13 persistent and 20 or so newly diagnosed Graves' disease patients, some 33 samples in total.

Summary of the overall study and its limitations: Only the TCR beta chain was sequenced and analyzed. Compared with newly diagnosed patients, persistent Graves' disease patients had lower TCR Shannon entropy and fewer highly expanded clones, which suggests clonal expansion. More public clonotypes were shared among persistent patients (roughly 2,700) than among newly diagnosed patients (roughly 1,000). Peripheral blood alone was examined, since thyroid tissue, which constituted the primary lesion, could not be accessed. The authors noted that the small sample size was a limitation that may lower accuracy. TRBV28, TRBJ1-2 and TRBJ2-5 were preferentially used in persistent disease, while TRBV20-1 and TRBJ2-1 were favored in newly diagnosed disease.

CDR1 and CDR2 are read off the germline V gene as MNHNS and SASEGT. Relative to germline, V is 6 bases shorter and J is 7 bases shorter, with 10 bases between their ends. The CDR3 sequence holds 12 residues, the cysteine and phenylalanine included. Only CDR3 DNA is held: 36 bases, read in frame from base 1. The data were also submitted as part of a second study, on T cells in Graves' hyperthyroidism and ophthalmopathy. The second study reports: Graves' hyperthyroidism was defined as stable when no progression to ophthalmopathy occurred over 18 months of follow-up. Hyperthyroidism patients were newly diagnosed, had a disease duration of under 2 months, and were aged 18 to 65 years. The study excluded patients with uncontrolled infections, other autoimmune diseases, pregnancy or lactation. Clinical symptoms, serum thyroxine and TRAb, thyroid ultrasound, and orbital computed tomography formed the basis for the diagnoses. The TCR CDR3 was subjected to a first round of RT-PCR using the HTBI primer set and the Qiagen OneStep RT-PCR kit. Blood samples also contained most of the expanded thyroid clonotypes (frequency above 0.001), which suggests that blood repertoires may reflect thyroid immune responses. Ophthalmopathy was separated from stable hyperthyroidism by a 13 V-J signature model, with over 85% sensitivity and roughly 84% specificity obtained in cross-validation and 80%/75% obtained in testing. During validation, the model predicted progression to ophthalmopathy a median of around 7 months ahead of onset, with around 65% sensitivity and 72% to 80% specificity. To identify distinguishing TCR V-J signatures, a discovery cohort of some 100 patients was used, comprising 43 with Graves' ophthalmopathy and approximately 58 with stable Graves' hyperthyroidism. An independent validation cohort of under 20 hyperthyroidism patients and about 16 patients who later progressed to ophthalmopathy tested prospective prediction of ophthalmopathy. The roughly 91 discovery patients were randomly divided into training and test sets at a 7:3 ratio. In several Graves' hyperthyroidism patients, the study also compared T-cell repertoires from thyroid tissue with T-cell repertoires from blood. Following sampling, methimazole starting at 30 mg daily was given to hyperthyroidism patients, and high-dose intravenous methylprednisolone was given to ophthalmopathy patients. The libraries were constructed in a second round of multiplex PCR and then size-selected and purified. Libraries were sequenced paired-end with 100 bp reads on an Illumina HiSeq2000. SOAPnuke was used to process the raw data, with reads discarded if the reads contained adapters or uncalled bases, had a mean Phred below 15, or lacked an exact constant-primer or identifier match. High-quality paired reads were merged with COPE v1.2.5, and unique nucleotide sequences were defined as clonotypes. MiTCR v1.1 was used to align clonotypes to the IMGT TRBV, TRBD and TRBJ reference segments. The analysis was restricted to V-J combinations with a frequency above 0.0001, which together covered 99.2% of the repertoires. A TCS score was defined as the ratio between F50 (clonal expansion) and ExV (chaos), using BLOSUM62-based TCRdist between CDR3 peptides within each V-J. Welch's t-statistics and random forest reduced 514 V-J features to 13, which were used in a naive Bayes classifier (R e1071). Sample size was not statistically predetermined, and blinding of investigators to group allocation was not performed. TCR Vbeta CDR3 sequencing of roughly 140 peripheral blood samples (about 45 ophthalmopathy, under 80 hyperthyroidism and 17 progressor patients) is reported in the paper.

The rearranged segments are TRBV6-1 and TRBJ2-1; the D gene is not confidently resolved. The sample was peripheral blood mononuclear cells (PBMCs), taken at new diagnosis, from a patient treated with antithyroid drugs. This receptor was obtained from a woman in her twenties or thirties with Graves disease. Donor details come from another sample of the same person, matched by shared clones. The sequence in DNA is TGTGCCAGCAGCGACGTAGGTAATGAGCAGTTCTTC. Translation gives CASSDVGNEQFF.